The subject of this entry is one T cell receptor (beta chain). Its antigen is not known. Runs used v3.0 of the immunoSEQ assay and were done at survey level. Sequenced by immunoSEQ multiplex PCR; TCRdb stores in-frame clones only, minus some. The sample contains 20,000 to 25,000 clones, more than 80% of which appear only once. Per the germline V gene, CDR1 is MDHEN and CDR2 is SYDVKM. The CDR3 sequence is 15 residues long. With V trimmed by 9 bases and J by 7 bases, 12 bases remained unmatched. This sample was taken from a study of long-term antiretroviral therapy in people with HIV. Study-wide points: Following ART, diversity rose but still fell short of transplant donor controls.

The receptor comes from a man in his forties with HIV. The chain is built from TRBV28 and TRBJ2-3; 11 bases match TRBD2. This sample comprised unsorted PBMCs, obtained 0.5 years before starting antiretroviral therapy. The CDR3 bases are TGTGCCAGTCATGTGGGGCTAGCGGGGGGTAATACGCAGTATTTT. Translated, it gives CASHVGLAGGNTQYF.